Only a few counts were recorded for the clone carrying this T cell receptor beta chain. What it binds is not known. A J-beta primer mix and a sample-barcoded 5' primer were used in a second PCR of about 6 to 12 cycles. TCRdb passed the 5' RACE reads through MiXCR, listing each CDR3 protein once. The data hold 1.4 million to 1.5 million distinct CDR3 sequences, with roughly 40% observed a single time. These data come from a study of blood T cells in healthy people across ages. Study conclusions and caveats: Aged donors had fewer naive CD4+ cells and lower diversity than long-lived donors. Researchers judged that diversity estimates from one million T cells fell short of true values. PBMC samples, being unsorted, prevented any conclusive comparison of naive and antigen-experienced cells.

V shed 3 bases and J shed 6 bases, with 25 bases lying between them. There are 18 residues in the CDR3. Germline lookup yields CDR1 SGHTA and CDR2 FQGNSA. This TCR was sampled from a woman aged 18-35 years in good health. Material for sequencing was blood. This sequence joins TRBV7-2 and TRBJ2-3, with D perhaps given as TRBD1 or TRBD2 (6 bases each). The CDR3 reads CASSFRLGGGPQRDTQYF. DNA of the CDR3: TGTGCCAGCAGCTTTCGGCTTGGAGGGGGACCCCAGAGGGATACGCAGTATTTT.